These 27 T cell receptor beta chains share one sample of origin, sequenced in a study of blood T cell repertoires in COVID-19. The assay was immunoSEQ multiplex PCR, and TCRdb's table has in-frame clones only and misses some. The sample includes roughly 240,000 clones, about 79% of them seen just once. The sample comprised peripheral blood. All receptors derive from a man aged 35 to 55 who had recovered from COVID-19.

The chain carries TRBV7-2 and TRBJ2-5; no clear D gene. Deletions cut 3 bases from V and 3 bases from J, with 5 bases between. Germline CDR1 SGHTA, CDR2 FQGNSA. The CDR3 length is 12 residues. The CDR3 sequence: CASSLGEETQYF. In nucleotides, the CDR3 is TGTGCCAGCAGCTTGGGCGAAGAGACCCAGTACTTC.

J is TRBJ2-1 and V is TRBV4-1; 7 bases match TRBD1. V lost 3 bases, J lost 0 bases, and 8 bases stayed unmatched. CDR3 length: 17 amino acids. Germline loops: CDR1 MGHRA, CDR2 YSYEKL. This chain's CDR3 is CASSHIGTVGSYNEQFF. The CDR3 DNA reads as TGCGCCAGCAGCCATATAGGGACAGTCGGCTCCTACAATGAGCAGTTCTTC.

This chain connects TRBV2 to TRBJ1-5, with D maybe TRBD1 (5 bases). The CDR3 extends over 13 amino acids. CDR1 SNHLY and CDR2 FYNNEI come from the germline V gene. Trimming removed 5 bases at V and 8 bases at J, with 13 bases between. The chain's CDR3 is CASSPDTGEPQHF. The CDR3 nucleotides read TGTGCCAGCAGTCCAGACACGGGGGAGCCCCAGCATTTT.

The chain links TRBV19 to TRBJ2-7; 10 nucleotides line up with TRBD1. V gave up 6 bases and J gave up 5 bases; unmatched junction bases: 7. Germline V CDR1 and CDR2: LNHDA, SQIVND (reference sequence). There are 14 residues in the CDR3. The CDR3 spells CASRPGTGVDEQYF. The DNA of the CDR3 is TGTGCCAGTAGGCCCGGGACAGGGGTGGACGAGCAGTACTTC.

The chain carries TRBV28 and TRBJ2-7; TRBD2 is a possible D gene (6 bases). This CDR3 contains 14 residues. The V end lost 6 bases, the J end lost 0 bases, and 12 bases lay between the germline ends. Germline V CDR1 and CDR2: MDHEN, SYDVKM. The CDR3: CASRGAGSSYEQYF. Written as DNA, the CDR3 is TGTGCCAGCAGGGGAGCCGGGAGCTCCTACGAGCAGTACTTC.

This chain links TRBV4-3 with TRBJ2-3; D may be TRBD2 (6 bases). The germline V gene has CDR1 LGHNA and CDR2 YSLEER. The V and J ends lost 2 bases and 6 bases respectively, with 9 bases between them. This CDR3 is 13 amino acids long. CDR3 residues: CASSQRLGDTQYF. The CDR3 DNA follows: TGCGCCAGCAGCCAACGACTAGGGGATACGCAGTATTTT.

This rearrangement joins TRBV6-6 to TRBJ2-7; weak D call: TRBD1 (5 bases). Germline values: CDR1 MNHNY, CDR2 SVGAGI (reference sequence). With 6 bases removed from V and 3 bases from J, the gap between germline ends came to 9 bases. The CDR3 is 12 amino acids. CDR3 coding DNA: TGTGCCAGCAGCCGAGACAGCTACGAGCAGTACTTC. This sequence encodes CASSRDSYEQYF.

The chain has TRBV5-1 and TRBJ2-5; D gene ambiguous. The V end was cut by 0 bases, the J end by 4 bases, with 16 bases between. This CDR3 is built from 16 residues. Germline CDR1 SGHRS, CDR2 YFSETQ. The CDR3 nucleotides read TGCGCCAGCAGCTTGGGCGGAGCCTCCCTGGGAGAGACCCAGTACTTC. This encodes CASSLGGASLGETQYF. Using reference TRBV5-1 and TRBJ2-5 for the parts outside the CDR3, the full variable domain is KAGVTQTPRYLIKTRGQQVTLSCSPISGHRSVSWYQQTPGQGLQFLFEYFSETQRNKGNFPGRFSGRQFSNSRSEMNVSTLELGDSALYLCASSLGGASLGETQYFGPGTRLLVL.

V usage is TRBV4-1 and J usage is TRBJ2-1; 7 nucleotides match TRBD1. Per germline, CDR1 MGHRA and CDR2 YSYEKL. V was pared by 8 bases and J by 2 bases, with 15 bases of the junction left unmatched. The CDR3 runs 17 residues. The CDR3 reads CASHQNHLQGTYNEQFF. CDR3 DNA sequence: TGCGCCAGCCACCAGAACCACCTACAGGGGACCTACAATGAGCAGTTCTTC.

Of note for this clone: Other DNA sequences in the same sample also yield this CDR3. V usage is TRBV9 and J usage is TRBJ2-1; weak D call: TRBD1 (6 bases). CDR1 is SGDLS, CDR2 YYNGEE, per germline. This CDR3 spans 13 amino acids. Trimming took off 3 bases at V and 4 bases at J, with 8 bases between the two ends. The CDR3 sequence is CASSEDSYNEQFF. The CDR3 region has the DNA TGTGCCAGCAGCGAGGACAGTTACAATGAGCAGTTCTTC. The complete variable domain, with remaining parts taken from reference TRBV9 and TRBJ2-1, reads DSGVTQTPKHLITATGQRVTLRCSPRSGDLSVYWYQQSLDQGLQFLIQYYNGEERAKGNILERFSAQQFPDLHSELNLSSLELGDSALYFCASSEDSYNEQFFGPGTRLTVL.

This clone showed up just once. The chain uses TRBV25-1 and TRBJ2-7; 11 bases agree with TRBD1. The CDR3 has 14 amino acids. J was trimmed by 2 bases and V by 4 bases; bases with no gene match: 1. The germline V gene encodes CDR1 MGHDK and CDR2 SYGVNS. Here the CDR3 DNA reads TGTGCCAGCAGTGGGACAGGGGGCCCCTACGAGCAGTACTTC. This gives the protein CASSGTGGPYEQYF.

The CDR3 sequence is CASSYRRSSYEQYF. The CDR3 coding sequence is TGTGCCAGCAGCTACAGACGGTCCTCCTACGAGCAGTACTTC. The chain is built from TRBV13 and TRBJ2-7, with no clear D. V lost 4 bases to trimming and J lost 0 bases, with 10 bases between them. Germline V gives CDR1 PRHDT, CDR2 FYEKMQ (reference sequence). This CDR3 has 14 residues.

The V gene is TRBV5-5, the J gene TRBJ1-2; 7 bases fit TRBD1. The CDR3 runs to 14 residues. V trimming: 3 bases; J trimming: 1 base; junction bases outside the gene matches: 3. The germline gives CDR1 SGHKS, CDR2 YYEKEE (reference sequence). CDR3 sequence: CASSSRDSNYGYTF. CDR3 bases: TGTGCCAGCAGCTCCCGGGACAGTAACTATGGCTACACCTTC.

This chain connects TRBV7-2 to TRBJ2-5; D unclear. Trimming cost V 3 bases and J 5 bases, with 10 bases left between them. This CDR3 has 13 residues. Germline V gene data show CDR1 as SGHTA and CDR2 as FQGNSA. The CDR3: CASSFRPEETQYF. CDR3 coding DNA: TGTGCCAGCAGCTTTCGTCCGGAGGAGACCCAGTACTTC.

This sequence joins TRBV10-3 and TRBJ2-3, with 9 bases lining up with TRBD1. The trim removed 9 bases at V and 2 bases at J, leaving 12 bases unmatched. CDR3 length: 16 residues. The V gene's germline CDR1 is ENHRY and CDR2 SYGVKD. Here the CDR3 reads CAIKDDRGLATDTQYF. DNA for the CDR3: TGTGCCATAAAGGATGACAGGGGGTTAGCCACAGATACGCAGTATTTT.

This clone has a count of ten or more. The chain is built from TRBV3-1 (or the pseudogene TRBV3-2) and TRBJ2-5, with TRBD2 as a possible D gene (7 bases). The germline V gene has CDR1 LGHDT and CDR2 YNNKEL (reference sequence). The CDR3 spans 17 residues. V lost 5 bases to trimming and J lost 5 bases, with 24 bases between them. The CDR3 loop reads CASSNLRGGISGETQYF. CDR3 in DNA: TGTGCCAGCAGCAATTTGCGCGGGGGCATCAGTGGGGAGACCCAGTACTTC.

The CDR3 region is CASSENTGWGYYGYTF. In nucleotides, the CDR3 is TGTGCCAGCAGCGAGAACACAGGGTGGGGGTACTATGGCTACACCTTC. This chain joins TRBV27 and TRBJ1-2, with D perhaps matching TRBD1 (6 bases). Trimming took 6 bases from V and 3 from J, leaving 20 bases between them. Germline V gene sequence: CDR1 MNHEY, CDR2 SMNVEV (reference sequence). CDR3 size: 16 residues.

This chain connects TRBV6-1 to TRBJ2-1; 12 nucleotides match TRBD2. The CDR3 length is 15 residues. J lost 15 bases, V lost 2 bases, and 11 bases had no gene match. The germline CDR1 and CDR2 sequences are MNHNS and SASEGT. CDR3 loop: CASSEISSGRAIGFF. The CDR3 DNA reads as TGTGCCAGCAGTGAAATTTCTAGCGGGAGGGCCATCGGGTTCTTC.

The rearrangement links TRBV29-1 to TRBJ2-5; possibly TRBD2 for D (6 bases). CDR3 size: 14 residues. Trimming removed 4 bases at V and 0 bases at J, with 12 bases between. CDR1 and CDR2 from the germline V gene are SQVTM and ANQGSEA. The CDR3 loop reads CSVGASAYQETQYF. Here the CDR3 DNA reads TGCAGCGTTGGGGCTAGCGCATACCAAGAGACCCAGTACTTC.

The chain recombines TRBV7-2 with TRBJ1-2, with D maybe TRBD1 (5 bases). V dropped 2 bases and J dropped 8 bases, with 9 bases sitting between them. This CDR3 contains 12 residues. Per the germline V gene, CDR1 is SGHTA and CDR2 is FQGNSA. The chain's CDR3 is CASSLPGRGYTF. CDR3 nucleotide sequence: TGTGCCAGCAGCTTACCAGGGCGAGGCTACACCTTC.

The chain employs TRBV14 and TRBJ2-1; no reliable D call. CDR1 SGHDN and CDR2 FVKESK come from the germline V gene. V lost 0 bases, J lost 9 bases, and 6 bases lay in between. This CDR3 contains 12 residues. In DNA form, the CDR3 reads TGTGCCAGCAGCCAAGAATTCGGTGAGCAGTTCTTC. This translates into CASSQEFGEQFF.

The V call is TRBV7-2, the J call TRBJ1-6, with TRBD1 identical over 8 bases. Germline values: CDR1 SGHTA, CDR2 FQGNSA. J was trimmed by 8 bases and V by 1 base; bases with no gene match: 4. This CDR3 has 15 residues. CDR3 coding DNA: TGTGCCAGCAGCTTAGTCAGGGGGCTCGATTCACCCCTCCACTTT. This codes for CASSLVRGLDSPLHF. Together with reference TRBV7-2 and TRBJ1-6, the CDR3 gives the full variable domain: GAGVSQSPSNKVTEKGKDVELRCDPISGHTALYWYRQSLGQGLEFLIYFQGNSAPDKSGLPSDRFSAERTGGSVSTLTIQRTQQEDSAVYLCASSLVRGLDSPLHFGNGTRLTVT.

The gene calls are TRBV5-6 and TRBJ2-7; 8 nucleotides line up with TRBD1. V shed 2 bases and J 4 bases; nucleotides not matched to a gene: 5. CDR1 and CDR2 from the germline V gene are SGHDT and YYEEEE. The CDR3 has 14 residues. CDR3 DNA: TGTGCCAGCAGCTTCGACAGGGGAAGATACGAGCAGTACTTC. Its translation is CASSFDRGRYEQYF.

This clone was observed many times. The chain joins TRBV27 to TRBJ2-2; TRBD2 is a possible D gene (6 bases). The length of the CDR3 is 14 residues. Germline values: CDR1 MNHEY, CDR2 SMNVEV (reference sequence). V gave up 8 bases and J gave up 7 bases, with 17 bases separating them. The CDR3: CASHIDGGIGELFF. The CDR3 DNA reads TGTGCCAGCCATATCGACGGGGGAATCGGGGAGCTGTTTTTT.

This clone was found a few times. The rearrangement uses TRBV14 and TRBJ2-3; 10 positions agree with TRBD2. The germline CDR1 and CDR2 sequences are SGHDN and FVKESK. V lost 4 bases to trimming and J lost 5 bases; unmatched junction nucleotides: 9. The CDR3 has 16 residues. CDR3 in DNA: TGTGCCAGCAGCCCCTACGCCCTAGCGGGAGAAGATACGCAGTATTTT. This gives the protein CASSPYALAGEDTQYF. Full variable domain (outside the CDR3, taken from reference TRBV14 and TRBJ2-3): EAGVTQFPSHSVIEKGQTVTLRCDPISGHDNLYWYRRVMGKEIKFLLHFVKESKQDESGMPNNRFLAERTGGTYSTLKVQPAELEDSGVYFCASSPYALAGEDTQYFGPGTRLTVL.

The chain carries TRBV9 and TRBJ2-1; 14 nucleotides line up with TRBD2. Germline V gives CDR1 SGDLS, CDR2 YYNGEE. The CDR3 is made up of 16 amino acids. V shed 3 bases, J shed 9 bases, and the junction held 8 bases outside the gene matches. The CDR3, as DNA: TGTGCCAGCAGCGGCACGACTAGCGGGAGGGCCGGTGAGCAGTTCTTC. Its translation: CASSGTTSGRAGEQFF. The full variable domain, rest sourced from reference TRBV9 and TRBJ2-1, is DSGVTQTPKHLITATGQRVTLRCSPRSGDLSVYWYQQSLDQGLQFLIQYYNGEERAKGNILERFSAQQFPDLHSELNLSSLELGDSALYFCASSGTTSGRAGEQFFGPGTRLTVL.

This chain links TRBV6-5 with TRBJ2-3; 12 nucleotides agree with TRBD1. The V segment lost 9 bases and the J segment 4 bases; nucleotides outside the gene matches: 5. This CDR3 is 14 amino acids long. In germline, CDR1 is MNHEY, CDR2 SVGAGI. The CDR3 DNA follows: TGTGCCAGTACCGGGACAGGGGGCGCAGATACGCAGTATTTT. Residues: CASTGTGGADTQYF.